This TCR beta chain came from a study of cytomegalovirus exposure and HLA in healthy donors. Study information: The 130 or so validation repertoires, a later analysis reported, used the same platform as the approximately 630 first-cohort repertoires.

The study, taken as a whole, reports: Among TCR beta chains, those listed as cytomegalovirus-associated numbered roughly 150.

The CDR3 sequence is 15 residues long. Germline CDR1 is MNHEY and CDR2 is SVGAGI. Between the trimmed V and J ends, which lost 8 bases and 8 bases, there was a span of 22 bases. Here immunoSEQ multiplex PCR was the method, and the copy in TCRdb shows in-frame clones only, minus some. Among roughly 100,000 clones listed, approximately 95% were seen once. Comments on this clone: Its specificity is not known.

This receptor was taken from a woman under 30 in good health and CMV-seronegative. The V gene is TRBV6-5, the J gene TRBJ2-1; possibly TRBD2 for D (5 bases). Sample: PBMCs. The CDR3 DNA follows: TGTGCCAGCGGGCGCGGGCAGATCTCGTGGGATGAGCAGTTCTTC. Translation: CASGRGQISWDEQFF.